These T cell receptor beta chains were read from a single sample in a study of cytomegalovirus exposure and HLA in healthy donors. TCRdb's table, derived via immunoSEQ multiplex PCR, lists solely in-frame clones and lacks some. The sample yields some 340,000 clones, roughly nine tenths seen once. Source material: PBMCs. These receptors were obtained from a woman aged 25 to 45 in good health and CMV-seropositive. Both conserved end residues are trimmed from each CDR3.

V gene,CDR3 protein
TRBV7-8,ASSLAPISTDTQY
TRBV5-1,ASSLVAGSYEQY
TRBV5-1,ASSLTGLNSPLH
TRBV2,ASGFTYNEQF
TRBV29-1,SVEDRTSAEQY
TRBV30,AWSVLDPDTQY
TRBV10-3,AAATASNQPQH
TRBV6-6,ASLPLTGSGYT
TRBV7-9,ASSLKGQGYEQY
TRBV7-6,ASSLASLNEKLF
TRBV7-3,ASSSLAGNEQY
TRBV2,ATTQGYTGELF
TRBV29-1,SVDRGIDTEAF